This T cell receptor beta chain was sequenced during a study of shared clonotypes between healthy human individuals. Unsorted samples drew genomic DNA from approximately 87 million PBMCs. Looked up from germline, CDR1 is MDHEN and CDR2 is SYDVKM. The V end was cut by 8 bases, the J end by 4 bases, with 14 bases between. CDR3 size: 13 residues. Using immunoSEQ multiplex PCR, the repertoire was profiled, and TCRdb retains in-frame clones only, with some absent. The table has about 560,000 clones, just over 75% seen once. This clonotype originated in a woman aged 40 to 49 in good health. Some clones in this sample may be carry-over from other donors' samples. Sequenced: PBMCs. The V call is TRBV28, the J call TRBJ1-2, with D unresolved. DNA of the CDR3: TGTGCCAGCCTGGCTGCTAAGGGCTATGGCTACACCTTC. It translates to CASLAAKGYGYTF.